Below are 26 T cell receptor beta chains sequenced from a single sample in a study of blood T cells in healthy people across ages. A sample-barcoded 5' primer and a J-beta primer mix were used in a second PCR of roughly 7 to 11 cycles. TCRdb re-called the 5' RACE reads with MiXCR, one entry per CDR3 protein. This repertoire shows approximately 490,000 distinct CDR3 sequences, around 24% found once; its top ten account for approximately 8.7%. In addition, the sample was reused for a study of T cells of mothers and their children.

Sequenced sample: blood. Receptor source: a boy between 5 and 17 years old in good health.

This clonotype has at least ten counts. This rearrangement joins TRBV20-1 to TRBJ1-1, with 7 bases aligning to TRBD1. CDR1 and CDR2 (germline): DFQATT, SNEGSKA (reference sequence). V shed 0 bases and J 4 bases; nucleotides not matched to a gene: 2. The CDR3 totals 13 residues. In DNA, the CDR3 is TGCAGTGCTAGAGATGCAGGGGGCACTGAAGCTTTCTTT. Protein product: CSARDAGGTEAFF.

At least ten counts were recorded for this clonotype. This chain uses TRBV7-2 with TRBJ2-7, with 9 bases fitting TRBD2. The CDR3 loop spans 14 amino acids. The germline V gene has CDR1 SGHTA and CDR2 FQGNSA. Losses at the gene ends were 0 bases for V and 6 bases for J; bases not matched to a gene: 3. In DNA form, the CDR3 reads TGTGCCAGCAGCTTAGCGCTAGCGGGGAGCGAGCAGTACTTC. Translating gives CASSLALAGSEQYF.

This clonotype was seen more than once but under ten times. The chain recombines TRBV12-3 or TRBV12-4 with TRBJ1-5; D ambiguous. Trimming stripped 6 bases from V and 6 bases from J, with 15 bases between. The CDR3 is made up of 14 amino acids. The CDR3 DNA sequence: TGTGCCAGCAGCCGGGCCATCGGGTCTCAGCCCCAGCATTTT. This translates into CASSRAIGSQPQHF.

This clonotype was found a few times. The rearrangement uses TRBV29-1 and TRBJ2-5; D unresolved. There are 11 residues in the CDR3. Germline loops: CDR1 SQVTM, CDR2 ANQGSEA. V dropped 3 bases and J dropped 4 bases, with 6 bases sitting between them. The CDR3, as DNA: TGCAGCGTTGAGACACTAGAGACCCAGTACTTC. Amino acid sequence: CSVETLETQYF.

In its sample, this clonotype was seen a few times. The rearrangement joins TRBV2 to TRBJ2-7, with 9 bases lining up with TRBD2. The CDR3 spans 15 residues. Germline V gene sequence: CDR1 SNHLY, CDR2 FYNNEI. The ends lost 5 bases at V and 2 bases at J; junction bases unmatched: 7. CDR3 residues: CASSRLADYAYEQYF. CDR3 sequence (DNA): TGTGCCAGCAGTCGACTAGCGGACTATGCCTACGAGCAGTACTTC.

This clonotype was found a few times. V usage is TRBV7-2 and J usage is TRBJ2-3; 13 bases are a match to TRBD2. The CDR3 covers 17 residues. V was clipped by 5 bases and J by 3 bases; unmatched bases: 8. CDR1 is SGHTA, CDR2 FQGNSA, per germline. CDR3 nucleotides: TGTGCCAGCAGCCCGAGACTAGCGGGGGGTAGTACAGATACGCAGTATTTT. This sequence encodes CASSPRLAGGSTDTQYF.

The V and J genes are TRBV19 and TRBJ2-5; no clear D. V gave up 2 bases and J gave up 0 bases, with 10 bases separating them. The CDR3 contains 15 residues. The germline gives CDR1 LNHDA, CDR2 SQIVND (reference sequence). The CDR3 reads CASSIPGGDQETQYF. The CDR3 DNA is TGTGCCAGTAGTATACCCGGCGGAGACCAAGAGACCCAGTACTTC.

The CDR3, as DNA: TGTGCCAGCAGCGTACTCGGGACAGGGGGCACTGAAGCTTTCTTT. It codes for CASSVLGTGGTEAFF. The V and J genes are TRBV9 and TRBJ1-1; TRBD1 matches at 11 bases. Germline CDR1 and CDR2: SGDLS and YYNGEE. Trimming at V came to 1 base and at J to 4 bases, leaving 3 bases not matched to a gene. This CDR3 comprises 15 residues.

This clonotype showed up just a few times. The chain joins TRBV28 to TRBJ2-7; TRBD1 aligns across 7 bases. This CDR3 has 14 amino acids. The trim removed 7 bases at V and 4 bases at J, leaving 10 bases unmatched. Germline CDR1 reads MDHEN; CDR2 reads SYDVKM. The CDR3: CASTTRTGDYEQYF. CDR3 in DNA: TGTGCCAGCACTACTCGGACAGGAGATTACGAGCAGTACTTC.

The table lists this clonotype with a few counts. CDR3 sequence: CASSPSEGAEEQFF. The CDR3 nucleotides read TGTGCCAGCAGCCCCTCAGAGGGAGCGGAGGAGCAGTTCTTC. The chain has TRBV3-1 and TRBJ2-5, with TRBD2 as a possible D gene (5 bases). The DNA end favors TRBJ2-1, so the J call may be wrong. There are 14 residues in the CDR3. The germline gives CDR1 LGHDT, CDR2 YNNKEL (reference sequence).

To note about this clonotype: Germline is not matched at one junction end, which may reflect a read error. The chain recombines TRBV9 with TRBJ2-7, with D unresolved. The CDR3 runs 15 residues. Per germline, CDR1 SGDLS and CDR2 YYNGEE. Here the CDR3 DNA reads TGTGCCAGCAGCGGACCTGCTGACGCCACCTACGAGCAGTATTTC. Protein sequence: CASSGPADATYEQYF.

This clonotype was found a few times. The chain combines TRBV11-1 with TRBJ1-3; D call uncertain. The CDR3 loop spans 15 amino acids. Trimming took off 0 bases at V and 0 bases at J, with 6 bases between the two ends. Germline V gene sequence: CDR1 SGHAT, CDR2 FQDESV (reference sequence). In DNA form, the CDR3 reads TGTGCCAGCAGCTTAGCGTTCGTCTCTGGAAACACCATATATTTT. It specifies CASSLAFVSGNTIYF.

The chain links TRBV6-2 or TRBV6-3 to TRBJ2-6; possibly TRBD1 or TRBD2 for D (5 bases each). From germline, CDR1 is MNHEY and CDR2 SVGEGT. The CDR3 is 14 residues long. The V gene lost 4 bases and the J gene lost 3 bases, with 7 bases spanning the gap. The CDR3 protein is CASSWGFGANVLTF. The CDR3 DNA reads TGTGCCAGCAGTTGGGGGTTTGGGGCCAACGTCCTGACTTTC.

This clonotype was counted between two and nine times. The chain employs TRBV5-4 and TRBJ2-5; 8 bases align to TRBD2. Germline values: CDR1 SGHNT, CDR2 YYREEE (reference sequence). V gave up 1 base and J gave up 5 bases; unmatched junction bases: 4. This CDR3 region has 14 residues. In DNA, the CDR3 is TGTGCCAGCAGCTTGAAGGGACTAGGGGAGACCCAGTACTTC. It specifies CASSLKGLGETQYF.

This clonotype was seen more than once but under ten times. V is TRBV20-1 and J is TRBJ2-5; no clear D gene. Trimming stripped 2 bases from V and 1 base from J, with 14 bases between. Germline values: CDR1 DFQATT, CDR2 SNEGSKA (reference sequence). The CDR3 covers 15 residues. CDR3 coding DNA: TGCAGTGCTAGACGGTCCCAGATCTTCCAAGAGACCCAGTACTTC. This encodes CSARRSQIFQETQYF.

The rearrangement links TRBV4-3 to TRBJ2-7; TRBD2 matches at 7 bases. CDR1 is LGHNA, CDR2 YSLEER, per germline. The junction had 4 bases not matched to a gene; V was cut back by 0 bases and J by 2 bases. The CDR3 contains 15 residues. CDR3 residues: CASSQDSGGPYEQYF. CDR3 coding DNA: TGCGCCAGCAGCCAAGATTCGGGGGGACCCTACGAGCAGTACTTC.

A few counts support this clonotype. J is TRBJ2-1 and V is TRBV29-1; D uncertain. This CDR3 contains 12 residues. CDR1 SQVTM and CDR2 ANQGSEA come from the germline V gene. Trimming removed 5 bases from V and 6 bases from J, with 11 bases in between. CDR3 DNA sequence: TGCAGCGTTTCGGACCAGACCAATGAGCAGTTCTTC. Residues: CSVSDQTNEQFF.

This clonotype was observed a few times. The CDR3 sequence: CASSPGAGGLNEQFF. The DNA for the CDR3 is TGTGCCAGCAGCCCGGGGGCGGGAGGATTAAATGAGCAGTTCTTC. The chain uses TRBV9 and TRBJ2-5, with 8 bases lining up with TRBD2. The tail of the sequence fits TRBJ2-1 better, so the J call may be wrong. This CDR3 comprises 15 residues. Germline loops: CDR1 SGDLS, CDR2 YYNGEE.

The chain recombines TRBV7-9 with TRBJ2-5; D perhaps matches TRBD2 (6 bases). CDR1 and CDR2 (germline): SEHNR, FQNEAQ (reference sequence). The CDR3 runs to 15 residues. V dropped 0 bases and J dropped 11 bases, with 19 bases sitting between them. This CDR3 reads CASSLAGGILGEQYF. CDR3 nucleotides: TGTGCCAGCAGCTTAGCCGGGGGAATTTTGGGGGAGCAGTACTTC.

The V gene is TRBV28, the J gene TRBJ2-7; D gene unclear. This CDR3 is built from 12 residues. Germline V gene sequence: CDR1 MDHEN, CDR2 SYDVKM. V lost 2 bases, J lost 3 bases, and 5 bases lay in between. This chain's CDR3 is CASSLPRYEQYF. The CDR3 region has the DNA TGTGCCAGCAGTTTACCCCGCTACGAGCAGTACTTC.

This clonotype was recorded once. J is TRBJ1-2 and V is TRBV7-2; D unresolved. Germline V lookup: CDR1 SGHTA, CDR2 FQGNSA. Trimming cost V 6 bases and J 0 bases, with 17 bases left between them. The CDR3 has 16 amino acids. The CDR3 loop reads CASSPEVIAPNYGYTF. DNA for the CDR3: TGTGCCAGCAGTCCGGAAGTAATAGCTCCTAACTATGGCTACACCTTC. The variable domain in full, completed from reference TRBV7-2 and TRBJ1-2, reads GAGVSQSPSNKVTEKGKDVELRCDPISGHTALYWYRQSLGQGLEFLIYFQGNSAPDKSGLPSDRFSAERTGGSVSTLTIQRTQQEDSAVYLCASSPEVIAPNYGYTFGSGTRLTVV.

The chain links TRBV7-9 to TRBJ2-5, with TRBD1 identical over 7 bases. The J call may be mistaken, given a closer DNA end match to TRBJ2-7. The CDR3 consists of 14 residues. The germline V gene encodes CDR1 SEHNR and CDR2 FQNEAQ (reference sequence). CDR3 loop: CASSATGYSYEQYF. DNA for the CDR3: TGTGCCAGCTCGGCGACAGGGTACTCCTACGAGCAGTACTTC.

This clonotype was seen many times. This sequence joins TRBV29-1 and TRBJ2-5, with a tentative D call TRBD1 (5 bases). The germline V gene encodes CDR1 SQVTM and CDR2 ANQGSEA. Trimming left V 1 base short and J 8 bases short, with 5 bases between. There are 10 residues in the CDR3. The CDR3 sequence: CSVEGGTQYF. The CDR3 nucleotides are TGCAGCGTTGAAGGGGGCACCCAGTACTTC.

The chain joins TRBV27 to TRBJ1-2; no definite D call. The germline V and J ends were trimmed by 3 bases and 4 bases, with 9 bases remaining between them. The CDR3 is 13 amino acids. Germline CDR1 reads MNHEY; CDR2 reads SMNVEV (reference sequence). This chain's CDR3 is CASSFGRTYGYTF. The CDR3 region has the DNA TGTGCCAGCAGTTTCGGGCGGACCTATGGCTACACCTTC.

The sample holds many counts of this clonotype. V is TRBV29-1 and J is TRBJ2-5; 7 bases align to TRBD1. Trimming at V came to 3 bases and at J to 2 bases, leaving 3 bases not matched to a gene. CDR1 and CDR2 (germline): SQVTM, ANQGSEA. The CDR3 contains 13 residues. The CDR3 sequence: CSVDGGQQETQYF. The DNA of the CDR3 is TGCAGCGTTGATGGGGGACAGCAAGAGACCCAGTACTTC.

There are a few counts of this clonotype. The chain has TRBV7-9 and TRBJ2-2; 12 nucleotides match TRBD1. Per germline, CDR1 SEHNR and CDR2 FQNEAQ (reference sequence). This CDR3 has 18 residues. The trim removed 7 bases at V and 5 bases at J, leaving 14 bases unmatched. CDR3 loop: CASTKLGTGGLETGELFF. The CDR3 nucleotides read TGTGCCAGCACCAAACTGGGGACAGGGGGCTTGGAAACCGGGGAGCTGTTTTTT.